Listed here are 7 T cell receptor beta chains from one sample, sequenced in a study of T cells in Graves' hyperthyroidism and ophthalmopathy. There were TCR beta CDR3 regions amplified from RNA transcripts. First-round RT-PCR with HTBI primers amplified the TCR CDR3 region. TCRdb re-called the multiplex PCR reads with MiXCR, one entry per CDR3 protein. The repertoire includes roughly 400,000 distinct CDR3 sequences, 15% to 18% of them detected once, and about a quarter sits in the top ten. Sequencing input: blood. The receptors come from a woman aged 18-35 years with Graves' hyperthyroidism that later progressed to Graves' ophthalmopathy.

This clonotype was found many times. V usage is TRBV2 and J usage is TRBJ2-7, with D tentatively TRBD2 (5 bases). Trimming stripped 6 bases from V and 7 bases from J, with 10 bases between. CDR1 and CDR2 (germline): SNHLY, FYNNEI. The CDR3 spans 11 residues. Here the CDR3 DNA reads TGTGCCAGCAGACAAGAGGGAGAGCAGTACTTC. Its protein is CASRQEGEQYF.

The table lists this clonotype with many counts. This chain joins TRBV12-3 or TRBV12-4 and TRBJ2-1; 10 bases fit TRBD1. The junction had 14 bases not matched to a gene; V was cut back by 6 bases and J by 3 bases. The CDR3 is 18 amino acids. The CDR3 bases are TGTGCCAGCAGCTCCGGGACAGGGGTTTCCCGTGGCTACAATGAGCAGTTCTTC. This gives the protein CASSSGTGVSRGYNEQFF.

This chain connects TRBV7-8 to TRBJ2-5, with D unclear. The CDR3 totals 16 residues. Looked up from germline, CDR1 is SGHVS and CDR2 is FQNEAQ. The V end lost 1 base, the J end lost 4 bases, and 16 bases lay between the germline ends. As DNA, the CDR3 is TGTGCCAGCAGCTTAGATCAGCTGAAAAGTGGAGAGACCCAGTACTTC. It translates to CASSLDQLKSGETQYF.

This clonotype was seen a handful of times. V usage is TRBV19 and J usage is TRBJ2-1, with TRBD1 as a possible D gene (6 bases). The CDR3 is 15 residues long. Trimming removed 5 bases from V and 6 bases from J, with 17 bases in between. CDR1 and CDR2 from the germline V gene are LNHDA and SQIVND (reference sequence). In DNA, the CDR3 is TGTGCCAGTAGTTCCCGCTCAGGGGTCTCCAATGAGCAGTTCTTC. This gives the protein CASSSRSGVSNEQFF.

This clonotype has more than one count but fewer than ten. The V call is TRBV19, the J call TRBJ1-1; tentatively, D is TRBD1 (6 bases). Germline V gives CDR1 LNHDA, CDR2 SQIVND (reference sequence). Deletions cut 3 bases from V and 7 bases from J, with 15 bases between. The CDR3 is made up of 14 amino acids. The DNA for the CDR3 is TGTGCCAGTAGTATGAACAGGGTTAAGGTTGAAGCTTTCTTT. Amino acids: CASSMNRVKVEAFF.

The rearrangement joins TRBV20-1 to TRBJ2-1; the D is unclear. CDR1 is DFQATT, CDR2 SNEGSKA, per germline (reference sequence). The V end lost 5 bases, the J end lost 8 bases, and 10 bases lay between the germline ends. The CDR3 is 11 residues long. The CDR3 loop is CSAPLVDEQFF. The CDR3 DNA sequence: TGCAGTGCTCCTCTTGTGGATGAGCAGTTCTTC.

CDR3 residues: CASFGTPNTEAFF. In nucleotides, the CDR3 is TGTGCCAGCTTTGGGACACCGAACACTGAAGCTTTCTTT. The chain is built from TRBV18 and TRBJ1-1; possibly TRBD1 for D (6 bases). The CDR3 is 13 residues long. The germline CDR1 and CDR2 sequences are KGHSH and LQKENI. V was trimmed by 7 bases and J by 1 base, leaving 10 bases between them.